In this sample, the clone carrying this T cell receptor (beta chain) turned up many times. Its antigen is unknown. As for time point: healthy volunteer bleed at 2 weeks. Unfractionated whole blood was the source of the extracted total RNA. Unique molecular identifiers were attached to individual cDNA molecules within the library. Original handling: There were a median of approximately 96,000 TCRs per sample, with a range from about 23,224 to 690,600. TCRdb re-called the RACE reads through MiXCR, storing one row per CDR3 protein. These V and J calls derive from TCRdb rather than the authors' analysis. The data show around 45,000 distinct CDR3 sequences, about 4.1% seen once. The sample belongs to a study of human T cells and chemical hapten exposure. Findings of the study overall: TCRs above 1 in 1000 frequency stayed constant with DPC sensitization.

This CDR3 contains 11 residues. Trimming left V 3 bases short and J 13 bases short, with 16 bases between. The germline V gene encodes CDR1 SQVTM and CDR2 ANQGSEA. The material sequenced was whole blood. The rearrangement joins TRBV29-1 to TRBJ2-7, with D possibly being TRBD2 (5 bases). This clonotype was sampled from a human donor in good health. Some clones in this sample may be carry-over from other donors' samples. The CDR3, as DNA: TGCAGCGTTGAGATTGGTCTAGCCGCATACTTC. This sequence encodes CSVEIGLAAYF.